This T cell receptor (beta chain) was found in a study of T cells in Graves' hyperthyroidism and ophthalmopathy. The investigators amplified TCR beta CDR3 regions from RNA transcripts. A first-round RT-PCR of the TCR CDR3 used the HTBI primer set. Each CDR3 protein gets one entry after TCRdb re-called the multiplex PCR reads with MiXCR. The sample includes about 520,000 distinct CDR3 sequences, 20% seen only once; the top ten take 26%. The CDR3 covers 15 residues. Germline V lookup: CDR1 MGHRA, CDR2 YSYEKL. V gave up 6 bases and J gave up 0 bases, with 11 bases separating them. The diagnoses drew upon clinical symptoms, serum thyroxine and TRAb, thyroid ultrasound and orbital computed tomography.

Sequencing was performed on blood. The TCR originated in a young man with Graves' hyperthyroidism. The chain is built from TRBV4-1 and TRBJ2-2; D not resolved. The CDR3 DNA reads TGCGCCAGCAGGGTTGGGCATGCGAACACCGGGGAGCTGTTTTTT. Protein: CASRVGHANTGELFF.